This entry lists 5 T cell receptor beta chains sequenced from one sample in a study of blood T cells in healthy people across ages. The authors ran a second PCR of roughly 6 to 12 cycles using a sample-barcoded 5' primer and a J-beta primer mix. TCRdb recomputed calls from the 5' RACE reads with MiXCR, one row per CDR3 protein. The table has roughly 1.5 million distinct CDR3 sequences, approximately 43% seen once. Sample: blood. Receptors originate from a woman aged 18-35 years in good health.

This sequence joins TRBV6-2 or TRBV6-3 and TRBJ1-2; D uncertain. The CDR3 extends over 13 amino acids. V was clipped by 4 bases and J by 1 base, with 7 bases between them. Germline V gene data show CDR1 as MNHEY and CDR2 as SVGEGT. This CDR3 is CASSFSNNYGYTF. The CDR3 DNA follows: TGTGCCAGCAGTTTCTCCAATAACTATGGCTACACCTTC.

This clonotype has just a few counts. J is TRBJ2-7 and V is TRBV7-8; weak D call: TRBD2 (6 bases). This CDR3 is 15 amino acids long. Germline values: CDR1 SGHVS, CDR2 FQNEAQ. V lost 1 base to trimming and J lost 2 bases, with 12 bases between them. In DNA, the CDR3 is TGTGCCAGCAGCTTAGGGGCGGGACTTGCCTACGAGCAGTACTTC. Its translation is CASSLGAGLAYEQYF.

The genes are TRBV7-2 and TRBJ2-5, with TRBD2 identical over 10 bases. In germline, CDR1 is SGHTA, CDR2 FQGNSA. The CDR3 length is 17 residues. V was clipped by 3 bases and J by 0 bases; unmatched bases: 7. The CDR3 bases are TGTGCCAGCAGCTTTCTAGCGGGGGCCCTTTACCAAGAGACCCAGTACTTC. Translating gives CASSFLAGALYQETQYF.

CDR3 sequence: CASSLQPTADEQFF. The CDR3 DNA reads TGTGCCAGCAGCCTACAACCGACAGCCGATGAGCAGTTCTTC. The chain recombines TRBV4-2 with TRBJ2-1; perhaps TRBD1 as D (5 bases). Trimming cost V 4 bases and J 8 bases, with 15 bases left between them. The CDR3 totals 14 residues. Germline V gives CDR1 LGHNA, CDR2 YNFKEQ.

This clonotype occurred once. The CDR3 reads CASSYTRLRTDTQYF. In DNA, the CDR3 is TGTGCCAGCAGTTACACGAGACTCCGCACAGATACGCAGTATTTT. This chain links TRBV6-2 or TRBV6-3 with TRBJ2-3; no firm D call. This CDR3 is built from 15 residues. Trimming left V 2 bases short and J 1 base short, with 10 bases between. Germline CDR1 and CDR2: MNHEY and SVGEGT.